The 26 T cell receptor beta chains listed next were all sequenced from one sample in a study of shared clonotypes between healthy human individuals. Assay used: immunoSEQ multiplex PCR; TCRdb lists only in-frame clones, some missing. The table lists over a million clones, about 80% of them singletons, with 1.4% to 1.5% in the top ten. Input material: memory CD4+ T cells sorted from blood. Specified subset: CD45RA-negative fraction. The receptors shown here come from a young man in good health.

The chain recombines TRBV15 with TRBJ1-6; no definite D call. This CDR3 is 12 amino acids long. Germline V CDR1 and CDR2: LNHNV, YYDKDF (reference sequence). Trimming stripped 8 bases from V and 7 bases from J, with 9 bases between. The CDR3 sequence: CATVEGNSPLHF. Written as DNA, the CDR3 is TGTGCCACCGTGGAGGGCAATTCACCCCTCCACTTT. Full variable domain (outside the CDR3, taken from reference TRBV15 and TRBJ1-6): DAMVIQNPRYQVTQFGKPVTLSCSQTLNHNVMYWYQQKSSQAPKLLFHYYDKDFNNEADTPDNFQSRRPNTSFCFLDIRSPGLGDTAMYLCATVEGNSPLHFGNGTRLTVT.

The genes are TRBV5-5 and TRBJ2-2; D is uncertain. V was clipped by 4 bases and J by 4 bases, with 8 bases between them. The germline CDR1 and CDR2 sequences are SGHKS and YYEKEE (reference sequence). The length of the CDR3 is 13 residues. The CDR3 region has the DNA TGTGCCAGCAGCCGGACCGCCACCGGGGAGCTGTTTTTT. Protein product: CASSRTATGELFF.

This clone has just one count. The sample carries other DNA sequences with the same CDR3. The chain has TRBV5-1 and TRBJ1-1; D not certain. Germline CDR1 SGHRS, CDR2 YFSETQ. CDR3 length: 13 amino acids. Trimming pared 2 bases from V and 6 bases from J, leaving 11 bases between. The CDR3 DNA is TGCGCCAGCAGCTTCGGCCCATCCCCTGAAGCTTTCTTT. Amino acids: CASSFGPSPEAFF.

The chain combines TRBV10-1 with TRBJ1-4; D perhaps matches TRBD1 (6 bases). The V gene lost 7 bases and the J gene lost 4 bases, with 37 bases spanning the gap. Germline values: CDR1 WNHNN, CDR2 SYGVQD (reference sequence). The CDR3 runs to 22 residues. The CDR3 here is CASTPPGGAEIPSVRGNEKLFF. The CDR3 DNA sequence: TGCGCCAGCACCCCGCCCGGGGGCGCCGAAATACCATCTGTCAGGGGTAATGAAAAACTGTTTTTT.

Only a few counts were recorded for this clone. The DNA of the CDR3 is TGTGCCAGCAGCTTGGATTCTGGGGGGCGAGCCAAAAACATTCAGTACTTC. Translating it yields CASSLDSGGRAKNIQYF. The V and J genes are TRBV5-5 and TRBJ2-4; either TRBD1 or TRBD2 may fit D (6 bases each). V lost 0 bases to trimming and J lost 0 bases, with 13 bases between them. The CDR3 spans 17 residues. CDR1 and CDR2 from the germline V gene are SGHKS and YYEKEE (reference sequence).

As regards this clone: It may be a read error: a sequence one base away is much more abundant. V is TRBV7-2 and J is TRBJ1-6, with D hard to call. Per germline, CDR1 SGHTA and CDR2 FQGNSA. The CDR3 has 13 amino acids. V shed 7 bases and J shed 0 bases, with 4 bases lying between them. In DNA, the CDR3 is TGTGCCAGCAACCTCTCCTATAATTCACCCCTCCACTTT. Its protein product is CASNLSYNSPLHF.

As regards this clone: Different DNA sequences within this sample yield the same CDR3. The V call is TRBV5-1, the J call TRBJ2-2, with D uncertain. Germline CDR1 SGHRS, CDR2 YFSETQ. V gave up 5 bases and J gave up 3 bases, with 11 bases separating them. This CDR3 has 14 amino acids. CDR3 amino acids: CASSLGQYTGELFF. Here the CDR3 DNA reads TGCGCCAGCAGTCTCGGGCAATACACCGGGGAGCTGTTTTTT.

The J gene is TRBJ1-1, the V gene TRBV11-1; D not resolved. Germline-derived CDR1 and CDR2 are SGHAT and FQDESV (reference sequence). CDR3 size: 13 residues. The V and J ends lost 5 bases and 1 base respectively, with 8 bases between them. The CDR3 nucleotides read TGTGCCAGCAGCGTGGTCAAGAACACTGAAGCTTTCTTT. As protein: CASSVVKNTEAFF.

This chain connects TRBV4-1 to TRBJ1-3; the match to TRBD1 covers 8 bases. The CDR3 has 16 residues. V shed 8 bases and J 0 bases; nucleotides not matched to a gene: 9. Germline V gene data show CDR1 as MGHRA and CDR2 as YSYEKL. This CDR3 is CASGPGQVFSGNTIYF. CDR3 bases: TGCGCCAGCGGACCGGGACAGGTCTTCTCTGGAAACACCATATATTTT.

The V gene is TRBV10-3, the J gene TRBJ1-1, with D possibly being TRBD1 (6 bases). Trimming took off 3 bases at V and 1 base at J, with 9 bases between the two ends. This CDR3 contains 14 residues. Per germline, CDR1 ENHRY and CDR2 SYGVKD. CDR3 nucleotides: TGTGCCATCAGTGAATGGGACAAGAACACTGAAGCTTTCTTT. This translates into CAISEWDKNTEAFF.

The count of this clone is one. The sample contains more than one DNA sequence encoding this CDR3. This chain joins TRBV7-3 and TRBJ2-5, with 7 bases fitting TRBD1. With 5 bases clipped from V and 3 bases from J, the junction kept 3 bases outside the gene matches. The CDR3 consists of 13 residues. Germline CDR1 is SGHTA and CDR2 is FQGTGA. This CDR3 reads CASSRDREETQYF. The CDR3 DNA sequence: TGTGCCAGCAGCCGCGACAGGGAAGAGACCCAGTACTTC.

Regarding this clone: The same CDR3 arises from other DNA sequences in this sample as well. The J gene is TRBJ1-1, the V gene TRBV7-9; possible D gene TRBD1, 6 bases. V lost 1 base, J lost 4 bases, and 10 bases lay in between. Germline CDR1 is SEHNR and CDR2 is FQNEAQ (reference sequence). The CDR3 sequence is 14 residues long. The CDR3 loop is CASSLEGVGTEAFF. The DNA for the CDR3 is TGTGCCAGCAGCTTAGAGGGGGTGGGCACTGAAGCTTTCTTT.

The rearrangement links TRBV7-2 to TRBJ2-1; tentative D call: TRBD2 (5 bases). The germline V gene has CDR1 SGHTA and CDR2 FQGNSA. This CDR3 spans 14 amino acids. V lost 1 base to trimming and J lost 5 bases, with 9 bases between them. CDR3 region: CASSLVAGNNEQFF. In DNA, the CDR3 is TGTGCCAGCAGCTTAGTGGCCGGGAACAATGAGCAGTTCTTC.

The gene calls are TRBV11-2 and TRBJ2-3; 9 bases are a match to TRBD2. Germline lookup yields CDR1 SGHAT and CDR2 FQNNGV. The CDR3 covers 13 residues. J gave up 5 bases and V 3 bases, and 0 bases lay outside the gene matches. CDR3 region: CASSFSGRDTQYF. Here the CDR3 DNA reads TGTGCCAGCAGCTTTAGCGGGAGAGATACGCAGTATTTT. The full variable domain, rest sourced from reference TRBV11-2 and TRBJ2-3, is EAGVAQSPRYKIIEKRQSVAFWCNPISGHATLYWYQQILGQGPKLLIQFQNNGVVDDSQLPKDRFSAERLKGVDSTLKIQPAKLEDSAVYLCASSFSGRDTQYFGPGTRLTVL.

In its sample, this clone was seen a few times. The V and J genes are TRBV6-1 and TRBJ1-1; no clear D gene. Trimming left V 1 base short and J 5 bases short, with 8 bases between. The CDR3 has 13 amino acids. Germline V CDR1 and CDR2: MNHNS, SASEGT. The CDR3 DNA sequence: TGTGCCAGCAGTGAAGAACGGTTGACTGAAGCTTTCTTT. This encodes CASSEERLTEAFF.

The V and J genes are TRBV6-7 and TRBJ2-6; D is unresolved. TRBV6-7 belongs to the ORF category, with a function that is uncertain. The CDR3 length is 16 residues. V lost 9 bases, J lost 0 bases, and 15 bases lay in between. The CDR3 sequence is CASKWAVRSGANVLTF. In DNA form, the CDR3 reads TGTGCCAGTAAATGGGCCGTCCGCTCTGGGGCCAACGTCCTGACTTTC.

The J gene is TRBJ2-4, the V gene TRBV30; D uncertain. Germline V gene lookup returns CDR1 GTSNPN and CDR2 SVGIG (reference sequence). The CDR3 consists of 12 residues. Trimming cost V 1 base and J 6 bases, with 7 bases left between them. CDR3 sequence reads: CAWSGSINIQYF. The CDR3 DNA reads TGTGCCTGGAGTGGTAGCATAAACATTCAGTACTTC.

This clone was detected a few times. The genes are TRBV18 and TRBJ2-7, with 11 positions matching TRBD2. The trim removed 6 bases at V and 4 bases at J, leaving 8 bases unmatched. This CDR3 is 15 amino acids long. Germline V lookup: CDR1 KGHSH, CDR2 LQKENI. The CDR3 bases are TGTGCCAGCTCGCCCGGACTAGCGGGTGTGTACGAGCAGTACTTC. It translates to CASSPGLAGVYEQYF.

This chain links TRBV6-5 with TRBJ2-1, with D maybe TRBD2 (6 bases). Trimming removed 6 bases at V and 10 bases at J, with 16 bases between. CDR3 length equals 13 residues. Germline V gene data show CDR1 as MNHEY and CDR2 as SVGAGI. CDR3 sequence reads: CASSLGNSGEQFF. DNA for the CDR3: TGTGCCAGCAGCCTCGGGAATAGCGGCGAGCAGTTCTTC.

V is TRBV4-3 and J is TRBJ2-7, with unresolved D. V was shortened by 0 bases and J by 6 bases, with 15 bases between the two germline ends. Per the germline V gene, CDR1 is LGHNA and CDR2 is YSLEER. This CDR3 spans 15 amino acids. The CDR3 DNA is TGCGCCAGCAGCCAAGACCAGGTTGGTTCAGGCGAGCAGTACTTC. It codes for CASSQDQVGSGEQYF.

This chain connects TRBV10-3 to TRBJ2-2; 7 bases match TRBD1. The CDR3 is made up of 14 amino acids. The V gene end was trimmed by 6 bases and the J gene end by 2 bases; junction bases not matched to a gene: 3. Germline V gene data show CDR1 as ENHRY and CDR2 as SYGVKD. The CDR3 loop reads CAISRDRNTGELFF. The CDR3 DNA reads as TGTGCCATCAGCCGGGACAGAAACACCGGGGAGCTGTTTTTT.

The V gene is TRBV29-1, the J gene TRBJ2-1; 7 bases match TRBD2. CDR1 and CDR2 from the germline V gene are SQVTM and ANQGSEA. This CDR3 spans 15 amino acids. The junction had 10 bases not matched to a gene; V was cut back by 4 bases and J by 4 bases. CDR3 in amino acids: CSVALPGGSYNEQFF. The CDR3, as DNA: TGCAGCGTTGCCCTCCCGGGGGGAAGTTACAATGAGCAGTTCTTC.

The V gene is TRBV29-1, the J gene TRBJ1-1; TRBD1 matches at 8 bases. This CDR3 spans 12 amino acids. The germline gives CDR1 SQVTM, CDR2 ANQGSEA. The ends lost 6 bases at V and 6 bases at J; junction bases unmatched: 6. This CDR3 reads CSVRTGRAEAFF. CDR3 DNA: TGCAGCGTCCGGACAGGGAGAGCTGAAGCTTTCTTT.

This clone was observed once. The chain employs TRBV11-2 and TRBJ1-5, with 8 bases lining up with TRBD1. The CDR3 covers 15 residues. Trimming took 0 bases from V and 7 from J; bases not matched to a gene: 5. Germline V gives CDR1 SGHAT, CDR2 FQNNGV. In nucleotides, the CDR3 is TGTGCCAGCAGCTTAGATGGACAGGGAGGGCAGCCCCAGCATTTT. This codes for CASSLDGQGGQPQHF.

V usage is TRBV5-1 and J usage is TRBJ1-1, with 7 bases matching TRBD1. This CDR3 comprises 15 residues. Trimming removed 6 bases from V and 8 bases from J; junction bases left unmatched: 16. Germline lookup yields CDR1 SGHRS and CDR2 YFSETQ. CDR3 amino acids: CASNTEGAGVSEAFF. CDR3 DNA: TGCGCCAGCAACACCGAGGGGGCAGGGGTTTCGGAAGCTTTCTTT. The full variable domain, completed using reference TRBV5-1 and TRBJ1-1, is KAGVTQTPRYLIKTRGQQVTLSCSPISGHRSVSWYQQTPGQGLQFLFEYFSETQRNKGNFPGRFSGRQFSNSRSEMNVSTLELGDSALYLCASNTEGAGVSEAFFGQGTRLTVV.

The chain combines TRBV14 with TRBJ2-1, with TRBD2 identical over 8 bases. The length of the CDR3 is 15 residues. Germline assignment: CDR1 SGHDN and CDR2 FVKESK. V lost 5 bases and J lost 2; bases outside the gene matches: 5. The CDR3 coding sequence is TGTGCCAGCAGCAAAATTAGCGGGGCCTACAATGAGCAGTTCTTC. Residues: CASSKISGAYNEQFF.